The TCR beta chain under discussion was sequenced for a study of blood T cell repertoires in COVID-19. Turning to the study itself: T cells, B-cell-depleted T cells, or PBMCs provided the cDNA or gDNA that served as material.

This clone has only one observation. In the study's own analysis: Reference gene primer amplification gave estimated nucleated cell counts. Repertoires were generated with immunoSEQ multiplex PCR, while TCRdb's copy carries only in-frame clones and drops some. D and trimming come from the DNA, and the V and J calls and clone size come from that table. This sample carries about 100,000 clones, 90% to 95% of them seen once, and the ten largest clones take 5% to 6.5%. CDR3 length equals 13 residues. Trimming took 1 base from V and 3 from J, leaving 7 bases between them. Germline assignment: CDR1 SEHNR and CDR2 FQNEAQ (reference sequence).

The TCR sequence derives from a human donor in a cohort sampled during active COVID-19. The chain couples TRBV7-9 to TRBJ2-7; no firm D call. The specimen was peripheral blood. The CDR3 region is CASSLGQFYEQYF. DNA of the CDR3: TGTGCCAGCAGCTTAGGGCAGTTCTACGAGCAGTACTTC.